This is a list of T cell receptor beta chains from one sample in a study of T cells expressing NK-cell markers. TCRdb processed the 5' RACE reads again and assigns one entry to each CDR3 protein, with no DNA. The data show approximately 420,000 distinct CDR3 sequences, and the top ten clones hold about 11%. Sequenced sample: blood T cells: a sorted CD56 or NKG2C T cell subset, CD4+ or CD8+ T cells, or bulk PBMC T cells (not recorded which). These receptors all stem from a woman between 45 and 65 years old in good health. Both conserved end residues are part of each CDR3. The order of the fields is V gene, J gene, CDR3 protein.

v_call: TRBV18; j_call: TRBJ1-2; cdr3_aa: CASSPLTGGDYGYTF
v_call: TRBV6-4; j_call: TRBJ2-2; cdr3_aa: CASSDMSGVTGELFF
v_call: TRBV7-2; j_call: TRBJ2-7; cdr3_aa: CASSRPSYEQYF
v_call: TRBV5-1; j_call: TRBJ2-1; cdr3_aa: CASNSRTSGNEQFF
v_call: TRBV5-5; j_call: TRBJ2-1; cdr3_aa: CASSFGLAGSYEQFF
v_call: TRBV18; j_call: TRBJ2-2; cdr3_aa: CASSLTGTGMVAGELFF
v_call: TRBV5-1; j_call: TRBJ1-2; cdr3_aa: CASSLVQGLNYGYTF
v_call: TRBV5-1; j_call: TRBJ2-7; cdr3_aa: CASSPSGTGYEQYF
v_call: TRBV5-5; j_call: TRBJ1-2; cdr3_aa: CASNGAGTYGYTF
v_call: TRBV24-1; j_call: TRBJ1-1; cdr3_aa: CATSDSVRDKKRAFF
v_call: TRBV29-1; j_call: TRBJ2-7; cdr3_aa: CSVRLATEQYF
v_call: TRBV4-1; j_call: TRBJ2-5; cdr3_aa: CASSQLTGAGGGETQYF
v_call: TRBV27; j_call: TRBJ1-5; cdr3_aa: CASSHVGGGGQPQHF
v_call: TRBV5-1; j_call: TRBJ2-1; cdr3_aa: CASSTGTSANEQFF
v_call: TRBV10-3; j_call: TRBJ1-4; cdr3_aa: CAIGGRVGLTNEKLFF
v_call: TRBV3-1; j_call: TRBJ2-3; cdr3_aa: CASSQTARSGRDPDTQYF
v_call: TRBV28; j_call: TRBJ1-2; cdr3_aa: CASSLGHLGYTF
v_call: TRBV7-8; j_call: TRBJ2-1; cdr3_aa: CASSLMFPGGGLLNEQFF
v_call: TRBV12-3/TRBV12-4; j_call: TRBJ1-2; cdr3_aa: CASSLDPYRGRTF
v_call: TRBV5-1; j_call: TRBJ2-1; cdr3_aa: CASSWTKGGGEQFF
v_call: TRBV30; j_call: TRBJ2-3; cdr3_aa: CAWGTTYTDTQYF
v_call: TRBV29-1; j_call: TRBJ1-4; cdr3_aa: CSVGGQVGEKLFF
v_call: TRBV7-9; j_call: TRBJ2-6; cdr3_aa: CASSPRPSGANVLTF
v_call: TRBV18; j_call: TRBJ2-5; cdr3_aa: CASSPPKELAYRNF
v_call: TRBV5-5; j_call: TRBJ2-1; cdr3_aa: CASSSYRGANEQFF
v_call: TRBV6-5; j_call: TRBJ1-2; cdr3_aa: CASSSRGRRSYGYTF
v_call: TRBV6-2/TRBV6-3; j_call: TRBJ2-1; cdr3_aa: CASSLAGGQGEQFF
v_call: TRBV5-1; j_call: TRBJ2-2; cdr3_aa: CASSASGINTGELFF
v_call: TRBV5-6; j_call: TRBJ1-5; cdr3_aa: CASSSRQGIRNQPQHF
v_call: TRBV7-9; j_call: TRBJ2-2; cdr3_aa: CASRPGTNAGELFF
v_call: TRBV12-3/TRBV12-4; j_call: TRBJ2-1; cdr3_aa: CASSVRNEQFF
v_call: TRBV18; j_call: TRBJ2-7; cdr3_aa: CASSPLVSAGTYEQYF
v_call: TRBV25-1; j_call: TRBJ2-1; cdr3_aa: CASSVGLAGAHEQFF
v_call: TRBV6-5; j_call: TRBJ2-1; cdr3_aa: CASRGVYNEQFF
v_call: TRBV4-1; j_call: TRBJ2-5; cdr3_aa: CASSHGRVPQETQYF
v_call: TRBV11-2; j_call: TRBJ2-5; cdr3_aa: CASSLVKLAVQETQYF
v_call: TRBV27; j_call: TRBJ2-1; cdr3_aa: CASRLAGGENEQFF
v_call: TRBV6-5; j_call: TRBJ2-3; cdr3_aa: CASSLTPPEQYF
v_call: TRBV5-6; j_call: TRBJ2-3; cdr3_aa: CASRTGATGTDTQYF
v_call: TRBV27; j_call: TRBJ2-2; cdr3_aa: CASSLGQTELFF
v_call: TRBV4-1; j_call: TRBJ2-7; cdr3_aa: CASSQDPGKGNEQYF